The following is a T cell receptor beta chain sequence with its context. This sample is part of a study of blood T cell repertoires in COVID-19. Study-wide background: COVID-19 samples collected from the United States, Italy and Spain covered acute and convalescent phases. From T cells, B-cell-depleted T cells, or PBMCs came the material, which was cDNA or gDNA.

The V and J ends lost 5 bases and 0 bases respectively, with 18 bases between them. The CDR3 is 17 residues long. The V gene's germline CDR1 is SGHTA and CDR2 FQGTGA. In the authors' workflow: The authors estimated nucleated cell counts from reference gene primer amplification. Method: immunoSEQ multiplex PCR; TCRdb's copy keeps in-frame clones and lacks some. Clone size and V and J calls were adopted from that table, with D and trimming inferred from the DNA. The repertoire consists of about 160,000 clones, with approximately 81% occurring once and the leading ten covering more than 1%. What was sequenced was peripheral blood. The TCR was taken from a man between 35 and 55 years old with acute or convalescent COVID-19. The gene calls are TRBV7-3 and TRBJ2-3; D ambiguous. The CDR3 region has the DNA TGTGCCAGCAGCCCTGCTGGCAGGCTAACTAGCACAGATACGCAGTATTTT. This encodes CASSPAGRLTSTDTQYF.